Listed below are T cell receptor beta chains from one sample, sequenced in a study of control samples from healthy donors and cancer patients. TCRdb keeps only in-frame clones here, not all; method: immunoSEQ multiplex PCR. The repertoire consists of about 150,000 clones, with over 85% occurring once and the leading ten covering under 2.5%. Sequencing used blood. The receptors here all came from a man over 45 in good health. Each CDR3 is given with its conserved first and last residue. The order of the fields is J gene, V gene, clone size, D gene, CDR3 protein, CDR3 DNA. D genes are given only for firm matches. The size of a clone is reported for some rows only, either as once, few or many, or as a class for expanded clones.

>TRBJ1-1|TRBV28|-|TRBD1
CASSPTGGAFF
TGTGCCAGCAGTCCAACAGGGGGTGCTTTCTTT
>TRBJ1-3|TRBV25-1|-|TRBD1
CASSAEGTGARGNTIYF
TGTGCCAGCAGTGCCGAAGGAACAGGGGCACGAGGAAACACCATATATTTT
>TRBJ1-6|TRBV10-3|few|-
CAISESLIANSPLHF
TGTGCCATCAGTGAGTCGCTTATCGCAAATTCACCCCTCCACTTT
>TRBJ1-2|TRBV6-5|-|TRBD1
CASRSTGAGYGYTF
TGTGCCAGCAGATCGACAGGGGCCGGCTATGGCTACACCTTC
>TRBJ2-3|TRBV29-1|-|-
CSVLPRGTLRNTQYF
TGCAGCGTTCTCCCCCGGGGGACGCTCAGAAATACGCAGTATTTT
>TRBJ1-5|TRBV7-9|-|-
CASSRGNSPHF
TGTGCCAGCTCCCGAGGGAACTCCCCGCATTTT
>TRBJ2-1|TRBV7-3|-|-
CASSTDWGVHNEQFF
TGTGCCAGCAGCACCGACTGGGGGGTCCACAATGAGCAGTTCTTC
>TRBJ2-7|TRBV5-1|-|TRBD2
CASSLGRGGYEQYF
TGCGCCAGCAGCTTGGGGAGGGGAGGGTACGAGCAGTACTTC
>TRBJ2-1|TRBV28|-|TRBD2
CASSRLARYNEQFF
TGTGCCAGCAGTAGACTAGCTCGCTACAATGAGCAGTTCTTC
>TRBJ2-2|TRBV5-1|-|TRBD1
CASSFGQGNTGELFF
TGCGCCAGCAGCTTTGGACAGGGGAACACCGGGGAGCTGTTTTTT
>TRBJ2-3|TRBV27|-|-
CASRYLIGTDTQYF
TGTGCCAGCAGATACCTGATCGGAACAGATACGCAGTATTTT
>TRBJ2-5|TRBV9|-|TRBD2
CASSVGVGLAGGGRETQYF
TGTGCCAGCAGCGTAGGGGTGGGACTAGCGGGAGGAGGTCGAGAGACCCAGTACTTC
>TRBJ1-1|TRBV9|-|TRBD1
CASSRQGRGANTEAFF
TGTGCCAGCAGCCGACAGGGTCGGGGGGCGAACACTGAAGCTTTCTTT
>TRBJ2-3|TRBV5-4|-|TRBD1
CASSHLQGARVGDTQYF
TGTGCCAGCAGCCACCTACAGGGGGCGCGAGTTGGGGATACGCAGTATTTT
>TRBJ1-4|TRBV7-8|-|-
CASSLRQTNEKLFF
TGTGCCAGCAGCCTCAGACAGACTAATGAAAAACTGTTTTTT
>TRBJ2-6|TRBV30|-|-
CAWSWVSGANVLTF
TGTGCCTGGAGTTGGGTCTCTGGGGCCAACGTCCTGACTTTC
>TRBJ2-7|TRBV19|-|-
CASRVSRTSYEQYF
TGTGCCAGTAGGGTTAGCCGCACCTCCTACGAGCAGTACTTC
>TRBJ2-7|TRBV20-1|-|-
CSARGRDEQYF
TGCAGTGCTAGGGGACGGGACGAGCAGTACTTC
>TRBJ1-1|TRBV6-6|-|-
CASTAKTRPNTEAFF
TGTGCCAGCACCGCAAAGACACGCCCCAACACTGAAGCTTTCTTT
>TRBJ2-1|TRBV28|-|-
CASTGDSYNEQFF
TGTGCCAGCACGGGAGACAGCTACAATGAGCAGTTCTTC
>TRBJ2-2|TRBV29-1|-|-
CSVEDLRDTASGELFF
TGCAGCGTTGAAGATCTGCGGGACACGGCGTCCGGGGAGCTGTTTTTT
>TRBJ2-1|TRBV3-1/TRBV3-2|-|-
CASSQDGNEQFF
TGTGCCAGCAGCCAAGACGGTAATGAGCAGTTCTTC
>TRBJ2-1|TRBV12-3/TRBV12-4|once|-
CASSQPPRNEQFF
TGTGCCAGCAGTCAGCCACCACGGAATGAGCAGTTCTTC
>TRBJ2-7|TRBV28|-|TRBD1
CASRTGGWEQYF
TGTGCCAGCAGGACAGGGGGTTGGGAGCAGTACTTC
>TRBJ2-2|TRBV15|once|TRBD2
CATSIAGVSTGELFF
TGTGCCACCAGTATCGCGGGAGTATCCACCGGGGAGCTGTTTTTT
>TRBJ1-5|TRBV7-9|few|-
CASSLTGDQPQHF
TGTGCCAGCAGCTTAACGGGGGATCAGCCCCAGCATTTT
>TRBJ1-6|TRBV6-6|-|TRBD1
CASSKSDRGNSPLHF
TGTGCCAGCAGTAAATCGGACAGGGGAAATTCACCCCTCCACTTT
>TRBJ2-1|TRBV19|-|-
CASRDERLHLSQQFF
TGTGCCAGTAGAGATGAGAGACTGCACCTCTCCCAGCAGTTCTTC
>TRBJ2-7|TRBV28|-|TRBD2
CASSGGATYEQYF
TGTGCCAGCAGCGGGGGGGCCACCTACGAGCAGTACTTC
>TRBJ1-2|TRBV6-4|-|TRBD1
CASSPQAGGRESYGYTF
TGTGCCAGCAGCCCCCAGGCAGGGGGAAGGGAATCCTATGGCTACACCTTC
>TRBJ2-7|TRBV19|once|-
CASRAGPDYEQYF
TGTGCCAGTAGGGCCGGTCCGGATTACGAGCAGTACTTC
>TRBJ1-1|TRBV11-2|-|TRBD1
CASSLWDRNTEAFF
TGTGCCAGCAGCTTATGGGACAGGAACACTGAAGCTTTCTTT
>TRBJ2-1|TRBV6-5|-|-
CASRGIISGHEQFF
TGTGCCAGCAGAGGGATTATTTCGGGACATGAGCAGTTCTTC
>TRBJ2-5|TRBV5-1|-|TRBD2
CASSLGRTSGSSTETQYF
TGCGCCAGCAGCTTGGGCCGGACTAGCGGGAGCTCAACGGAGACCCAGTACTTC
>TRBJ2-7|TRBV5-4|-|-
CASSLQGLEQYF
TGTGCCAGCAGCCTACAAGGACTCGAGCAGTACTTC
>TRBJ2-5|TRBV4-1|-|-
CASSQVLPLQETQYF
TGCGCCAGCAGCCAAGTCCTACCCCTCCAAGAGACCCAGTACTTC
>TRBJ1-2|TRBV2|-|TRBD1
CASRGLGTGGLWIGYTF
TGTGCCAGCAGGGGTCTTGGGACAGGGGGCCTTTGGATTGGCTACACCTTC
>TRBJ1-4|TRBV3-1/TRBV3-2|once|-
CASSRRASGEKLFF
TGTGCCAGCAGCCGGAGGGCCTCTGGTGAAAAACTGTTTTTT
>TRBJ1-5|TRBV25-1|-|TRBD1
CASSNSGQPYSNQPQHF
TGTGCCAGCAGTAATTCGGGACAGCCATATAGCAATCAGCCCCAGCATTTT
>TRBJ2-1|TRBV15|-|TRBD2
CATSDKRGSYNEQFF
TGTGCCACCAGCGATAAGCGGGGCTCCTACAATGAGCAGTTCTTC
>TRBJ1-5|TRBV19|-|-
CASSISGQTVSNQPQHF
TGTGCCAGTAGTATATCTGGGCAGACAGTTAGCAATCAGCCCCAGCATTTT
>TRBJ2-3|TRBV21-1|-|-
CASSETPRLAEITDTQYF
TGTGCCAGCAGCGAAACGCCCCGACTAGCGGAGATCACAGATACGCAGTATTTT
>TRBJ1-6|TRBV28|-|TRBD1
CASSPPTGGNSPLHF
TGTGCCAGCAGTCCCCCGACAGGGGGAAATTCACCCCTCCACTTT
>TRBJ2-1|TRBV6-4|-|-
CASSDGGAGISYNEQFF
TGTGCCAGCAGTGACGGGGGGGCCGGTATCTCCTACAATGAGCAGTTCTTC
>TRBJ2-2|TRBV6-6|-|TRBD1
CASRPRTGEDTGELFF
TGTGCCAGCAGACCCCGGACAGGGGAAGACACCGGGGAGCTGTTTTTT